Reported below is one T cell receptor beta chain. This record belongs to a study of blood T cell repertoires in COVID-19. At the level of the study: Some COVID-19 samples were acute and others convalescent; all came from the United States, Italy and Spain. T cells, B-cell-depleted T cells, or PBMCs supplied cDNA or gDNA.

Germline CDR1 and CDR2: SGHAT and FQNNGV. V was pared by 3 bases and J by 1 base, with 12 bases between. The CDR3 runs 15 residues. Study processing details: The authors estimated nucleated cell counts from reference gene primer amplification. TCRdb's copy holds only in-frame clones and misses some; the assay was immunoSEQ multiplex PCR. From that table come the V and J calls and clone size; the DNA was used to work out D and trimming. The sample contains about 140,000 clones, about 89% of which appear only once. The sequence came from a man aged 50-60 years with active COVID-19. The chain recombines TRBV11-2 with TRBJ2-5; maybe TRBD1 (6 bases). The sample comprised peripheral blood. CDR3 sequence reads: CASSFLLGGQETQYF. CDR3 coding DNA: TGTGCCAGCAGCTTTTTACTAGGGGGCCAAGAGACCCAGTACTTC.